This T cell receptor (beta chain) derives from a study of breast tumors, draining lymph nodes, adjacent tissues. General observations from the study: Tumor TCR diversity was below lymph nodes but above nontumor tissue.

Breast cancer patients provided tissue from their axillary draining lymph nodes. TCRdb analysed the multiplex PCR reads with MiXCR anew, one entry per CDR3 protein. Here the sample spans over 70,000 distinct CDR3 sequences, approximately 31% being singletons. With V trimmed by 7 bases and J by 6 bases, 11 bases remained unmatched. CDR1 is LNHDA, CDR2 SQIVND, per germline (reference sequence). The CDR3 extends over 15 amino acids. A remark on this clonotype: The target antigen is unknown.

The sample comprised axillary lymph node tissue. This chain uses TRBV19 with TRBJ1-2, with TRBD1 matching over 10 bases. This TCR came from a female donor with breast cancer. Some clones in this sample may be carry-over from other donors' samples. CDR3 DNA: TGTGCCAGTAAGGAGAGTGGTGGGACAGGGGATGGCTACACCTTC. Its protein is CASKESGGTGDGYTF.